One and the same sample provided the 31 T cell receptor beta chains below, sequenced in a study of T cells after yellow fever vaccination. One entry per CDR3 protein, called by TCRdb with MiXCR from the 5' RACE reads. The profile shows about 120,000 distinct CDR3 sequences, 7.2% of them singletons. The sample in question was CD4+ T cells sorted from PBMCs, obtained 35 to 50 days after the first yellow fever vaccination. Every receptor here comes from a young man who received the YFV17D yellow fever vaccine.

The DNA for the CDR3 is TGCAGTGCACGATGGGCTAGCGGGGGTCGACGCACAGATACGCAGTATTTT. Encoded protein: CSARWASGGRRTDTQYF. V and J are TRBV20-1 and TRBJ2-3, with 10 bases fitting TRBD2. CDR1 is DFQATT, CDR2 SNEGSKA, per germline (reference sequence). CDR3 length: 17 residues. Trimming at V came to 6 bases and at J to 1 base, leaving 13 bases not matched to a gene.

This clonotype was seen many times. The chain joins TRBV4-2 to TRBJ1-4; D uncertain. The CDR3 spans 16 residues. Germline CDR1 LGHNA, CDR2 YNFKEQ. V lost 0 bases, J lost 9 bases, and 17 bases lay in between. The CDR3 reads CASSQDPVAGLKKLFF. Here the CDR3 DNA reads TGTGCCAGCAGCCAAGATCCGGTGGCAGGATTAAAAAAACTGTTTTTT.

This clonotype appeared a few times. The V call is TRBV2, the J call TRBJ2-3; 12 positions agree with TRBD2. Looked up from germline, CDR1 is SNHLY and CDR2 is FYNNEI. This CDR3 spans 14 amino acids. V was pared by 6 bases and J by 3 bases, with 1 base of the junction left unmatched. The CDR3 sequence: CASSGLAGTDTQYF. In DNA, the CDR3 is TGTGCCAGCAGCGGACTAGCGGGGACAGATACGCAGTATTTT.

At least ten counts were recorded for this clonotype. This sequence joins TRBV20-1 and TRBJ1-5; 10 bases are shared with TRBD1. Per germline, CDR1 DFQATT and CDR2 SNEGSKA (reference sequence). CDR3 length equals 17 residues. J was trimmed by 4 bases and V by 1 base; bases with no gene match: 10. The CDR3 loop reads CSARAVGTGVANQPQHF. The DNA of the CDR3 is TGCAGTGCTAGAGCTGTTGGGACAGGGGTCGCGAATCAGCCCCAGCATTTT.

This clonotype appeared many times. The rearrangement links TRBV7-2 to TRBJ1-1; 9 bases match TRBD1. J gave up 4 bases and V 4 bases, and 4 bases lay outside the gene matches. CDR3 size: 14 residues. From germline, CDR1 is SGHTA and CDR2 FQGNSA. The CDR3 nucleotides are TGTGCCAGCAGCTGGGACAGGGCCAGCACTGAAGCTTTCTTT. It codes for CASSWDRASTEAFF.

Worth noting for this clonotype: A single base separates this from a much larger clone, so it may be a read error. The chain is built from TRBV3-1 and TRBJ2-5; tentative D call: TRBD2 (6 bases). This CDR3 has 17 residues. The germline V gene has CDR1 LGHDT and CDR2 YNNKEL (reference sequence). CDR3: CASTQVQSSANQETQYF. Written as DNA, the CDR3 is TGTGCCAGCACCCAAGTCCAGTCTAGCGCGAACCAAGAGACCCAGTACTTC.

This clonotype showed up many times. DNA for the CDR3: TGTGCCAGCAGCCGCGGACAGGCCCAAGAGACCCAGTACTTC. Encoded protein: CASSRGQAQETQYF. The V and J genes are TRBV5-5 and TRBJ2-5; 7 bases match TRBD1. The CDR3 is 14 residues long. Per germline, CDR1 SGHKS and CDR2 YYEKEE (reference sequence). V lost 4 bases and J lost 1; bases outside the gene matches: 4.

This clonotype has ten or more counts. The chain is built from TRBV5-1 and TRBJ2-7, with D tentatively TRBD2 (5 bases). V was shortened by 0 bases and J by 2 bases, with 6 bases between the two germline ends. This CDR3 has 13 residues. CDR1 is SGHRS, CDR2 YFSETQ, per germline. CDR3 sequence (DNA): TGCGCCAGCAGCTTGGACGGGGCCTACGAGCAGTACTTC. Protein product: CASSLDGAYEQYF. Based on the CDR3 plus reference TRBV5-1 and TRBJ2-7, the full variable domain is KAGVTQTPRYLIKTRGQQVTLSCSPISGHRSVSWYQQTPGQGLQFLFEYFSETQRNKGNFPGRFSGRQFSNSRSEMNVSTLELGDSALYLCASSLDGAYEQYFGPGTRLTVT.

This clonotype occurred many times. This chain uses TRBV27 with TRBJ2-7; no reliable D call. CDR3 length: 14 residues. The V and J ends lost 10 bases and 2 bases respectively, with 18 bases between them. CDR1 is MNHEY, CDR2 SMNVEV, per germline (reference sequence). DNA for the CDR3: TGTGCCAAGAAGAGAGGCCACCCACCCTACGAGCAGTACGTC. This encodes CAKKRGHPPYEQYV.

Concerning this clonotype itself: This could be a read error, since a much larger clone is one nucleotide away. The chain employs TRBV12-3 or TRBV12-4 and TRBJ1-1; D uncertain. V gave up 6 bases and J gave up 3 bases, with 5 bases separating them. This CDR3 spans 11 amino acids. The CDR3 protein is CASRWDTEAFF. The CDR3 DNA is TGTGCCAGCAGATGGGACACTGAAGCTTTCTTT.

The V gene is TRBV4-3, the J gene TRBJ2-7; D is ambiguous. The germline gives CDR1 LGHNA, CDR2 YSLEER. Trimming took 0 bases from V and 1 from J, leaving 10 bases between them. This CDR3 contains 15 residues. The CDR3 spells CASSQERGRSYEQYF. The CDR3 DNA reads TGCGCCAGCAGCCAAGAACGCGGACGGTCCTACGAGCAGTACTTC.

In its sample, this clonotype was seen many times. The rearrangement uses TRBV7-2 and TRBJ2-5; D gene ambiguous. From germline, CDR1 is SGHTA and CDR2 FQGNSA. V was cut by 3 bases and J by 4 bases, with 6 bases left in between. The CDR3 length is 12 residues. CDR3 loop: CASSFLSETQYF. The DNA for the CDR3 is TGTGCCAGCAGCTTCCTTTCAGAGACCCAGTACTTC.

The gene calls are TRBV20-1 and TRBJ2-2; D is possibly TRBD1 (6 bases). The length of the CDR3 is 14 residues. The V end was cut by 3 bases, the J end by 7 bases, with 15 bases between. Germline V gene lookup returns CDR1 DFQATT and CDR2 SNEGSKA (reference sequence). The chain's CDR3 is CSASPSGVNGELFF. The CDR3, as DNA: TGCAGTGCTAGTCCTTCAGGGGTTAACGGGGAGCTGTTTTTT.

The CDR3 spells CASIGLSGNQPQHF. As DNA, the CDR3 is TGTGCCAGCATTGGATTGAGCGGCAATCAGCCCCAGCATTTT. This chain joins TRBV6-1 and TRBJ1-5; D gene uncertain. Trimming shortened V by 7 bases and J by 2 bases, and 12 bases separated the two germline ends. The CDR3 consists of 14 residues. In germline, CDR1 is MNHNS, CDR2 SASEGT.

The sample holds many counts of this clonotype. This sequence joins TRBV6-5 and TRBJ1-4; TRBD1 matches 7 bases. The CDR3 runs 14 residues. J gave up 7 bases and V 0 bases, and 2 bases lay outside the gene matches. Looked up from germline, CDR1 is MNHEY and CDR2 is SVGAGI. The DNA for the CDR3 is TGTGCCAGCAGTTACTCCGGACAGGCTGAAAAACTGTTTTTT. This translates into CASSYSGQAEKLFF.

This clonotype occurred many times. The rearrangement links TRBV3-1 to TRBJ2-1; D may be TRBD2 (6 bases). CDR3 length: 13 residues. Germline V lookup: CDR1 LGHDT, CDR2 YNNKEL (reference sequence). V was trimmed by 0 bases and J by 7 bases, leaving 7 bases between them. The CDR3 DNA follows: TGTGCCAGCAGCCAAGAAGGAGGGAATGAGCAGTTCTTC. Protein sequence: CASSQEGGNEQFF.

This clonotype came up many times. This rearrangement joins TRBV4-3 to TRBJ2-7, with D unresolved. Germline loops: CDR1 LGHNA, CDR2 YSLEER. CDR3 length equals 14 residues. The V and J ends lost 0 bases and 3 bases respectively, with 9 bases between them. The chain's CDR3 is CASSQDWQSYEQYF. For the CDR3, the DNA is TGCGCCAGCAGCCAAGATTGGCAGAGCTACGAGCAGTACTTC.

This clonotype showed up many times. This chain uses TRBV3-1 with TRBJ1-2, with a weak D call TRBD1 (5 bases). Germline CDR1 and CDR2: LGHDT and YNNKEL (reference sequence). The CDR3 is 14 amino acids. V was cut by 0 bases and J by 7 bases, with 12 bases left in between. In nucleotides, the CDR3 is TGTGCCAGCAGCCAAGATCTGGCAGGGTTTGGCTACACCTTC. It specifies CASSQDLAGFGYTF.

V is TRBV9 and J is TRBJ2-2, with unresolved D. The CDR3 runs 16 residues. V dropped 4 bases and J dropped 0 bases, with 13 bases sitting between them. CDR1 is SGDLS and CDR2 is YYNGEE in the germline V gene. The CDR3 is CASSPIARSNTGELFF. In DNA, the CDR3 is TGTGCCAGCAGCCCCATCGCACGCTCGAACACCGGGGAGCTGTTTTTT.

The table lists this clonotype with many counts. The chain uses TRBV7-8 and TRBJ1-3; D gene unclear. Germline V gene lookup returns CDR1 SGHVS and CDR2 FQNEAQ. V lost 1 base, J lost 0 bases, and 10 bases lay in between. The CDR3 spans 16 residues. As DNA, the CDR3 is TGTGCCAGCAGCTTAGGATTGGACCGCTCTGGAAACACCATATATTTT. Translating it yields CASSLGLDRSGNTIYF.

The table lists this clonotype with many counts. The chain is built from TRBV10-3 and TRBJ1-5; unclear D gene. Germline V gene lookup returns CDR1 ENHRY and CDR2 SYGVKD. CDR3 length: 14 amino acids. Trimming stripped 0 bases from V and 7 bases from J, with 10 bases between. DNA for the CDR3: TGTGCCATCAGTGAGTCGGAGGGTAACCAGCCCCAGCATTTT. Its translation: CAISESEGNQPQHF.

This clonotype appeared many times. The chain employs TRBV7-9 and TRBJ1-1, with D uncertain. CDR1 is SEHNR and CDR2 is FQNEAQ in the germline V gene (reference sequence). The CDR3 is 14 residues long. Deletions cut 5 bases from V and 6 bases from J, with 16 bases between. CDR3 sequence reads: CASSPLLVTAEAFF. In DNA, the CDR3 is TGTGCCAGCAGCCCCCTCCTAGTCACGGCTGAAGCTTTCTTT.

This clonotype was seen many times. The V call is TRBV20-1, the J call TRBJ2-1, with TRBD2 identical over 10 bases. Trimming at V came to 3 bases and at J to 5 bases, leaving 10 bases not matched to a gene. The CDR3 is 16 amino acids. The V gene's germline CDR1 is DFQATT and CDR2 SNEGSKA (reference sequence). CDR3 region: CSARAPSGGGHNEQFF. CDR3 DNA sequence: TGCAGTGCTAGGGCCCCCAGCGGGGGGGGCCACAATGAGCAGTTCTTC.

This rearrangement joins TRBV29-1 to TRBJ2-2, with D maybe TRBD1 (6 bases). Germline V gene sequence: CDR1 SQVTM, CDR2 ANQGSEA. The V and J ends lost 6 bases and 3 bases respectively, with 14 bases between them. CDR3 length: 14 residues. CDR3 nucleotide sequence: TGCAGCGTCGAGACTTACAGGGACACCGGGGAGCTGTTTTTT. It is translated as CSVETYRDTGELFF.

There are many counts of this clonotype. The rearrangement uses TRBV5-1 and TRBJ2-5, with 11 bases fitting TRBD1. Germline CDR1 is SGHRS and CDR2 is YFSETQ. J lost 5 bases, V lost 4 bases, and 4 bases had no gene match. This CDR3 region has 14 residues. The CDR3 coding sequence is TGCGCCAGCAGCCCGGGGACAGGGGGTGAGACCCAGTACTTC. This encodes CASSPGTGGETQYF. The whole variable domain, remainder taken from reference TRBV5-1 and TRBJ2-5, is KAGVTQTPRYLIKTRGQQVTLSCSPISGHRSVSWYQQTPGQGLQFLFEYFSETQRNKGNFPGRFSGRQFSNSRSEMNVSTLELGDSALYLCASSPGTGGETQYFGPGTRLLVL.

For this clonotype: A single base separates this from a much larger clone, so it may be a read error. V and J are TRBV6-2 or TRBV6-3 and TRBJ2-1; D gene uncertain. The CDR3 runs to 15 residues. Trimming pared 5 bases from V and 4 bases from J, leaving 15 bases between. Germline lookup yields CDR1 MNHEY and CDR2 SVGEGT. In DNA form, the CDR3 reads TGTGCCAGCAGTCCGAGCTCCATACTTTACAATGAGCAGTTCTTC. Residues: CASSPSSILYNEQFF.

With respect to this clonotype: Possible read error: a much larger clone is one base away. The chain is built from TRBV5-1 and TRBJ2-3; TRBD2 matches at 9 bases. V lost 9 bases, J lost 2 bases, and 16 bases stayed unmatched. The CDR3 has 17 amino acids. In germline, CDR1 is SGHRS, CDR2 YFSETQ. The CDR3 region is CATYGVAGAAFTDTQYF. CDR3 coding DNA: TGCGCCACATACGGGGTAGCGGGGGCCGCATTCACAGATACGCAGTATTTT.

This clonotype occurred many times. V is TRBV12-3 or TRBV12-4 and J is TRBJ2-1, with a possible D match to TRBD1 (6 bases). This CDR3 is 12 amino acids long. Trimming cost V 10 bases and J 0 bases, with 7 bases left between them. The CDR3 DNA reads as TGTGCCACGACAGGCTCCTACAATGAGCAGTTCTTC. This gives the protein CATTGSYNEQFF.

The table lists this clonotype with many counts. This chain uses TRBV2 with TRBJ1-2; D call uncertain. Germline CDR1 SNHLY, CDR2 FYNNEI. Deletions cut 2 bases from V and 2 bases from J, with 9 bases between. This CDR3 contains 14 residues. As DNA, the CDR3 is TGTGCCAGCAGTGAAAGGAGGTTCAACTATGGCTACACCTTC. Its protein is CASSERRFNYGYTF. Looking up the rest from reference TRBV2 and TRBJ1-2 gives the full variable domain: EPEVTQTPSHQVTQMGQEVILRCVPISNHLYFYWYRQILGQKVEFLVSFYNNEISEKSEIFDDQFSVERPDGSNFTLKIRSTKLEDSAMYFCASSERRFNYGYTFGSGTRLTVV.

This clonotype has only a few counts. The chain carries TRBV12-5 and TRBJ2-3; 8 positions agree with TRBD2. The length of the CDR3 is 13 residues. J gave up 7 bases and V 6 bases, and 6 bases lay outside the gene matches. In germline, CDR1 is LGHNT, CDR2 FRNRAP. CDR3 coding DNA: TGTGCTAGTGGCCGGACTAGCAGCCATACGCAGTATTTT. Protein sequence: CASGRTSSHTQYF.

With regard to this clonotype: Given a much more abundant clone one base away, this may be a read error. This chain links TRBV7-2 with TRBJ2-7; tentative D call: TRBD2 (6 bases). This CDR3 has 12 amino acids. CDR1 and CDR2 (germline): SGHTA, FQGNSA. CDR3 sequence: CANSSGAYEQYF. The DNA of the CDR3 is TGTGCCAACAGCTCGGGGGCCTACGAGCAGTACTTC. Full variable domain (outside the CDR3, taken from reference TRBV7-2 and TRBJ2-7): GAGVSQSPSNKVTEKGKDVELRCDPISGHTALYWYRQSLGQGLEFLIYFQGNSAPDKSGLPSDRFSAERTGGSVSTLTIQRTQQEDSAVYLCANSSGAYEQYFGPGTRLTVT.